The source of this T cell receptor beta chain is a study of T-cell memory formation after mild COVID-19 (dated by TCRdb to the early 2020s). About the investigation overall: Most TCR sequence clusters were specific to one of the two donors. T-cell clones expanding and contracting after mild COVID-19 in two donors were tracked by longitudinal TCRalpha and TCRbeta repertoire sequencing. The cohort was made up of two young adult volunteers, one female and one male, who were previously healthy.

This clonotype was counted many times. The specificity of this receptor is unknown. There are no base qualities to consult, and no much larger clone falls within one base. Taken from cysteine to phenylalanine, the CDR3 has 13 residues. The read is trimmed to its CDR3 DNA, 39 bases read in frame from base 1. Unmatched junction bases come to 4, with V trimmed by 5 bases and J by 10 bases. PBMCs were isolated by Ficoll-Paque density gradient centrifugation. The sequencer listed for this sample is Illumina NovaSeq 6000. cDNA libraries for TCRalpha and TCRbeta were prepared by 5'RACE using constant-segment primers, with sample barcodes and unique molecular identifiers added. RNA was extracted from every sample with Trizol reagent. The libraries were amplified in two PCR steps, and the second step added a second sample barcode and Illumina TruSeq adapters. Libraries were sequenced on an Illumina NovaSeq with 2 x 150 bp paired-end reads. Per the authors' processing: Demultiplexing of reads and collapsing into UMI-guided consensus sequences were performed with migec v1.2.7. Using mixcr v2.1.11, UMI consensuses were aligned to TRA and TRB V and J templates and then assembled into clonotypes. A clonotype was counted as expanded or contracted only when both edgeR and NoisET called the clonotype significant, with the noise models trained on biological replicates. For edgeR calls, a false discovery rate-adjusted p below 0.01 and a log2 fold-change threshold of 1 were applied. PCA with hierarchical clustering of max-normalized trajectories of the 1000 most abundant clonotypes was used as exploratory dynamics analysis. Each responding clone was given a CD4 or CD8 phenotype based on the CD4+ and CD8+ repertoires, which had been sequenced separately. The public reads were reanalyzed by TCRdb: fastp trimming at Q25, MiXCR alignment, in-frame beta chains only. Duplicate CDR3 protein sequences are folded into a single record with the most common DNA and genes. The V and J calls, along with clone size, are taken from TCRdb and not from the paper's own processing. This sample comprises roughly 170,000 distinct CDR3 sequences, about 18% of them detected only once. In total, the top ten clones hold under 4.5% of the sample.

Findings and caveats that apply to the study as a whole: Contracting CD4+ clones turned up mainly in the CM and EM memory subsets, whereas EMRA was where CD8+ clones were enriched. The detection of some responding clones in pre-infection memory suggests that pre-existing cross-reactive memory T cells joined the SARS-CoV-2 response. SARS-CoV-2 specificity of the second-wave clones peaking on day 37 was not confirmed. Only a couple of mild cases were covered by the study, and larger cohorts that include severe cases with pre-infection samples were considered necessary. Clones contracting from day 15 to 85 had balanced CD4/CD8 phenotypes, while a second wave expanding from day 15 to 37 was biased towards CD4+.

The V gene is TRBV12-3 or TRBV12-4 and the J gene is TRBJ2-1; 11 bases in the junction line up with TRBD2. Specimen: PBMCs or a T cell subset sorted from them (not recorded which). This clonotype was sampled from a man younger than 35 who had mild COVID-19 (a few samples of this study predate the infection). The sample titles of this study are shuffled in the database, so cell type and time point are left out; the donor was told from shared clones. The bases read TGTGCCAGCAGTCTTCTAGCGGGGGGAGAGCAGTTCTTC. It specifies CASSLLAGGEQFF.